This TCR beta chain was profiled in a study of blood T cells in healthy people across ages. General observations from the study: TCR beta diversity, measured per million T cells, fell in a roughly linear way with age.

No fewer than 5.5 micrograms of total RNA were isolated from every sample. This clonotype was counted a few times. Its cognate antigen is unknown. The CDR3 extends over 14 amino acids. V lost 0 bases, J lost 3 bases, and 10 bases lay in between. The germline CDR1 and CDR2 sequences are SGHDT and YYEEEE. Primers used in a second PCR of about 7 to 12 cycles were a sample-barcoded 5' primer and a J-beta primer mix. TCRdb called the 5' RACE reads again in MiXCR, with one record for every CDR3 protein. The sample includes some 800,000 distinct CDR3 sequences, 25% seen only once; the top ten take approximately 4%. This sample was also put to use in a study of T cells of mothers and their children.

Sequenced sample: blood. The chain carries TRBV5-6 and TRBJ2-7; D is undetermined. The clonotype was recovered from a boy younger than 18 in good health. This chain's CDR3 is CASSLGVVVYEQYF. CDR3 bases: TGTGCCAGCAGCTTGGGGGTTGTCGTCTACGAGCAGTACTTC.